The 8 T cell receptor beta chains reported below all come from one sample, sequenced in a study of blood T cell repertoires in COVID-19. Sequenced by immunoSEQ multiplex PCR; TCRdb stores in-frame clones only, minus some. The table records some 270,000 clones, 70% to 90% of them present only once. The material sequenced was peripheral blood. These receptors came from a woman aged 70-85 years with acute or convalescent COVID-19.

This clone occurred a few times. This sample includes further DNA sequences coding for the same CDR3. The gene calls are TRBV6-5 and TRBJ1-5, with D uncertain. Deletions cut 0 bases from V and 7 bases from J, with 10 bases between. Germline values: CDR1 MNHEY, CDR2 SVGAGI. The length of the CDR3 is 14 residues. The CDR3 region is CASSYSTRGQPQHF. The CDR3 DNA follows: TGTGCCAGCAGTTACTCGACGCGGGGACAGCCCCAGCATTTT.

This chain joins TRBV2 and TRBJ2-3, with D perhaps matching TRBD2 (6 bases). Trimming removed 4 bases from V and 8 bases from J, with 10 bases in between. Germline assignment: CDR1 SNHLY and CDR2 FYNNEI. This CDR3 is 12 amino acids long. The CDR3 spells CASSALAPTQYF. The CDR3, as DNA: TGTGCCAGCAGTGCACTAGCTCCTACGCAGTATTTT.

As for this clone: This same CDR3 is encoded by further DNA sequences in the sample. The CDR3 coding sequence is TGTGCCAGCTCACCACCCGGACAGGGAGAGCATGGCTACACCTTC. Residues: CASSPPGQGEHGYTF. The chain is built from TRBV18 and TRBJ1-2; 8 nucleotides align to TRBD1. V shed 0 bases and J 6 bases; nucleotides not matched to a gene: 6. The CDR3 consists of 15 residues. CDR1 and CDR2 (germline): KGHSH, LQKENI.

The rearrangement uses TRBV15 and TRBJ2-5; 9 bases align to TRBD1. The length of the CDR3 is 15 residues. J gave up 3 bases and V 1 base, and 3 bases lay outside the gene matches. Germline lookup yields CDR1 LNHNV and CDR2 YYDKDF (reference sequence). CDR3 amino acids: CATSRGGTGKETQYF. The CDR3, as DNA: TGTGCCACCAGCAGAGGGGGGACAGGGAAAGAGACCCAGTACTTC.

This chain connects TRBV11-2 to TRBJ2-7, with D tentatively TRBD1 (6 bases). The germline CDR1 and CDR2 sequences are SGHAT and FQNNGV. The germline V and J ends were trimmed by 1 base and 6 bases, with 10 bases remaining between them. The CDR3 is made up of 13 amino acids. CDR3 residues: CASSLANRAEQYF. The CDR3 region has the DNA TGTGCCAGCAGCTTAGCCAACAGGGCCGAGCAGTACTTC.

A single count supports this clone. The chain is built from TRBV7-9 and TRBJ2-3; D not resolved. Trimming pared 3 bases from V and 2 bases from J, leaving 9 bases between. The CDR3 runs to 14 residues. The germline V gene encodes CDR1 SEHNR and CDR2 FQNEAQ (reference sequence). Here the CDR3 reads CASSFGGNTDTQYF. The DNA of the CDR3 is TGTGCCAGCAGCTTTGGCGGAAACACAGATACGCAGTATTTT.

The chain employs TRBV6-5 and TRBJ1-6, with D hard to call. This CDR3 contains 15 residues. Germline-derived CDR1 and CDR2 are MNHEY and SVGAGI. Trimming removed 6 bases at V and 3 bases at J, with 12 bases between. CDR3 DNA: TGTGCCAGCAGCTACGGGAGACTCTATAATTCACCCCTCCACTTT. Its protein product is CASSYGRLYNSPLHF.

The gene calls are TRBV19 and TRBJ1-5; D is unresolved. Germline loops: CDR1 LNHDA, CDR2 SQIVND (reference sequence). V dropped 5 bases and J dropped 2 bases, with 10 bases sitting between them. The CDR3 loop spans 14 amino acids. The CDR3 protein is CASSRLEGNQPQHF. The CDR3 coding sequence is TGTGCCAGTAGTCGGCTGGAGGGCAATCAGCCCCAGCATTTT.